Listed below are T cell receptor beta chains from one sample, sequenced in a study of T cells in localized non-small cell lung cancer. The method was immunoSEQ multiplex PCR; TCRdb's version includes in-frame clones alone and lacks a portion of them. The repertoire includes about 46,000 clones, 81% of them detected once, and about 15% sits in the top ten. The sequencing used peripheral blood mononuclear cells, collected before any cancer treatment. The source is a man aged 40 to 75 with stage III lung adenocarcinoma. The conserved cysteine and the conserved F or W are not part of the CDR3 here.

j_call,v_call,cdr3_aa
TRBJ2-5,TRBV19,ASSTWTVQETQY
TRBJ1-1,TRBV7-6,ASSQGQGAEAF
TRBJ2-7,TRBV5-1,ASSLAGGSYEQY
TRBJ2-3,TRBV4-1,ASSLSGYGGSTDTQY
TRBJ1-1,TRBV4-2,ASSQGAGNEDTEAF
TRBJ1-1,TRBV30,AWKKNWGDTEAF
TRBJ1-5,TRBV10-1,ASSQGIYQPQH
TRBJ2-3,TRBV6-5,ASSEWEAQTQY
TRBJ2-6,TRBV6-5,ASSYRPSGANVLT
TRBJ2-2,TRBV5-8,ASSFQGLNTGELF
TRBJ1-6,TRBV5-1,ASSTGTASYNSPLH
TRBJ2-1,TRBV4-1,ASSQVSRVNNEQF
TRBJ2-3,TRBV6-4,ASSESAGGTDTQY
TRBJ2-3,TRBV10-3,ATGETGSTDTQY
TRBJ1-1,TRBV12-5,ASGSRTGGFGDTEAF
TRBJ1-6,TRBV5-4,ASSFRDGSTPLH
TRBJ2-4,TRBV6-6,ASSYSNAMKNIQY
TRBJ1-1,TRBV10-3,AISTGDTEAF
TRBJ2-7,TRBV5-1,ASSLEADSYEQY
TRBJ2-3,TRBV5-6,ASSLAASGETSTDTQY
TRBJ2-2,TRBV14,ASSQGYGLAGDGELF
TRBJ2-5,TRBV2,ASRFGWTGQETQY
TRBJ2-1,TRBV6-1,ASGRAETYNEQF
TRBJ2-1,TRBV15,ATSDSSYNEQF
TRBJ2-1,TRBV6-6,ASSYTAPSYNEQF
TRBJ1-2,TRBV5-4,ASSRGGALNYGYT
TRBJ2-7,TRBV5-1,ASSRPDRAPNEQY
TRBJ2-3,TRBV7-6,ASSLRSEASTDTQY
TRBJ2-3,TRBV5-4,ASSRAGEGSDTQY
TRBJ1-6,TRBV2,ASKSRDIDNSPLH
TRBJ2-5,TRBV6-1,ATKIAGGPRETQY
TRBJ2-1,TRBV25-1,ASSDPFGGGPYDEQF
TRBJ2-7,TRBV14,ASSQGLAGHEQY
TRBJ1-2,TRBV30,AKEVPDRYGYT
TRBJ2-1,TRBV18,ASSPGRNEQF
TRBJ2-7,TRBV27,ASSRSLVAGGYEQY
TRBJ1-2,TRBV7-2,ASSLELPGGVYGYT
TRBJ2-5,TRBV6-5,ASSFDRGRGETQY
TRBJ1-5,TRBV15,ATSRGGGGNQPQH
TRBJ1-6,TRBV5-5,ASSLGTQTGANSPLH
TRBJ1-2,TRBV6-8,ASSSLRKTYGYT
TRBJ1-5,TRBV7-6,ASSLGPVNQPQH
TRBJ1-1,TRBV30,AWKSQLNTEAF
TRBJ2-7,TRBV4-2,ASSQNRGASDEQY
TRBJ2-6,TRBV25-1,ASSTAYSGANVLT
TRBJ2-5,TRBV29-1,SVEEWGGVQETQY
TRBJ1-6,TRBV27,ASSFQYNSPLH
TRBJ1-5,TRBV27,ASSLQGVNQPQH